One and the same sample provided the 7 T cell receptor beta chains below, sequenced in a study of beta chain features in type 1 diabetes. All of the isolated RNA was reverse transcribed, so expressed TCRB transcripts were sequenced. Libraries were prepared by immunoSEQ multiplex PCR; TCRdb keeps only in-frame clonotypes and omits some of them. The sample records hundreds of thousands of clones, approximately 31% being singletons. The specimen sequenced was naive CD4+ T cells from blood. These receptor sequences come from a man younger than 35 in good health.

The rearrangement uses TRBV9 and TRBJ2-5; maybe TRBD1 (6 bases). Germline CDR1 SGDLS, CDR2 YYNGEE. This CDR3 spans 14 amino acids. The V and J ends lost 3 bases and 2 bases respectively, with 11 bases between them. Here the CDR3 DNA reads TGTGCCAGCAGCGCTGGACAGCAACAAGAGACCCAGTACTTC. Translated, it gives CASSAGQQQETQYF.

The chain recombines TRBV11-2 with TRBJ2-5, with D unclear. Germline CDR1 SGHAT, CDR2 FQNNGV. The CDR3 loop spans 12 amino acids. The ends were cut back, 3 bases at V and 4 bases at J, with 6 bases in the middle. DNA for the CDR3: TGTGCCAGCAGCTTCTTACTAGAGACCCAGTACTTC. Translated, it gives CASSFLLETQYF.

The table lists this clone with a count of one. V and J are TRBV10-3 and TRBJ2-7; D not certain. Trimming cost V 0 bases and J 9 bases, with 12 bases left between them. The CDR3 extends over 13 amino acids. Germline V gene sequence: CDR1 ENHRY, CDR2 SYGVKD. CDR3 protein: CAISESATNRQYF. CDR3 coding DNA: TGTGCCATCAGTGAGTCTGCGACAAACAGGCAGTACTTC.

Regarding this clone: A read error may account for a junction end that differs from germline. The chain has TRBV7-2 and TRBJ2-5; D remains ambiguous. This CDR3 comprises 12 residues. Germline V lookup: CDR1 SGHTA, CDR2 FQGNSA. The CDR3 sequence: CASSKAQQTQYF. In DNA form, the CDR3 reads TGTGCCAGCAGCAAGGCCCAACAGACCCAGTACTTC.

The gene calls are TRBV11-2 and TRBJ2-1, with 8 bases lining up with TRBD2. Germline CDR1 reads SGHAT; CDR2 reads FQNNGV. CDR3 length: 16 amino acids. V shed 6 bases and J 1 base; nucleotides not matched to a gene: 8. In DNA form, the CDR3 reads TGTGCCAGCAGACCAGCATTAGCGGGATCCTACAATGAGCAGTTCTTC. Translated: CASRPALAGSYNEQFF.

The V call is TRBV4-1, the J call TRBJ2-3; tentative D call: TRBD2 (6 bases). CDR1 and CDR2 (germline): MGHRA, YSYEKL. Trimming removed 2 bases from V and 0 bases from J, with 9 bases in between. The CDR3 loop spans 15 amino acids. In nucleotides, the CDR3 is TGCGCCAGCAGCCAATTGGGACTCAGCACAGATACGCAGTATTTT. Translating it yields CASSQLGLSTDTQYF.

In its sample, this clone was seen a few times. The chain has TRBV29-1 and TRBJ2-1, with a possible D match to TRBD2 (5 bases). CDR3 length equals 14 residues. V dropped 5 bases and J dropped 1 base, with 12 bases sitting between them. Germline V CDR1 and CDR2: SQVTM, ANQGSEA. In DNA form, the CDR3 reads TGCAGCGTTCCCGAGAGGGCTTCCTACAATGAGCAGTTCTTC. Residues: CSVPERASYNEQFF.